This T cell receptor (beta chain) was captured by sequencing in a study of PD-1 blockade in classical Hodgkin lymphoma. Time point specified: cycle 4 day 1 (C4D1), after 6 weeks of nivolumab. Each patient experienced a relapse that followed autologous stem cell transplantation, and brentuximab vedotin exposure varied. Reported best responses ranged across complete response, partial response or progressive disease. As for this clone: Its cognate antigen is unknown.

Study-wide results and caveats: Prior to therapy, complete responders displayed diversity much like that of newly diagnosed patients.

The V end was cut by 3 bases, the J end by 2 bases, with 13 bases between. In germline, CDR1 is GTSNPN, CDR2 SVGIG (reference sequence). The CDR3 runs to 15 residues. Measured with immunoSEQ multiplex PCR; TCRdb has only the in-frame clones, and not every one. The table lists about 92,000 clones, 75% to 85% of them singletons. The chain is built from TRBV30 and TRBJ2-2; the D gene is possibly TRBD1 (6 bases). This specimen was peripheral blood mononuclear cells (PBMCs), taken before the fourth cycle of nivolumab. The sequence came from a human donor with classical Hodgkin lymphoma. CDR3 nucleotides: TGTGCCTGGAGACAGGGCCCCGTAAACACCGGGGAGCTGTTTTTT. Protein product: CAWRQGPVNTGELFF.